The 22 T cell receptor beta chains below were found in one sample sequenced in a study of blood T cell repertoires in COVID-19. Here immunoSEQ multiplex PCR was the method, and the copy in TCRdb shows in-frame clones only, minus some. The table records about 93,000 clones, about nine tenths of them present only once. Sequences were obtained from peripheral blood. The receptors originated from a man in his fifties with acute or convalescent COVID-19.

This chain uses TRBV7-9 with TRBJ2-2; tentative D call: TRBD2 (6 bases). The CDR3 contains 17 residues. V was shortened by 1 base and J by 6 bases, with 18 bases between the two germline ends. In germline, CDR1 is SEHNR, CDR2 FQNEAQ (reference sequence). CDR3 amino acids: CASSLGPRGLTPGELFF. CDR3 coding DNA: TGTGCCAGCAGCTTAGGACCCCGGGGGTTAACTCCCGGGGAGCTGTTTTTT.

Here the CDR3 DNA reads TGTGCCAGCAGGGGGCTTTATACGCAGTATTTT. It translates to CASRGLYTQYF. The rearrangement links TRBV25-1 to TRBJ2-3, with a tentative D call TRBD1 (5 bases). Germline loops: CDR1 MGHDK, CDR2 SYGVNS. The CDR3 has 11 amino acids. V lost 6 bases, J lost 7 bases, and 8 bases lay in between.

The rearrangement links TRBV27 to TRBJ1-2, with TRBD1 identical over 7 bases. The length of the CDR3 is 13 residues. With V trimmed by 2 bases and J by 9 bases, 6 bases remained unmatched. Germline loops: CDR1 MNHEY, CDR2 SMNVEV (reference sequence). The CDR3 DNA sequence: TGTGCCAGCAGTTTAGGGCAGGGGGGTAGCTACACCTTC. Amino acid sequence: CASSLGQGGSYTF.

J is TRBJ2-1 and V is TRBV5-4, with a tentative D call TRBD1 (6 bases). With 1 base removed from V and 9 bases from J, the gap between germline ends came to 11 bases. Germline CDR1 SGHNT, CDR2 YYREEE (reference sequence). The CDR3 is made up of 13 amino acids. The CDR3, as DNA: TGTGCCAGCAGCTTGACAGGGCCCACTGAGCAGTTCTTC. It is translated as CASSLTGPTEQFF.

The chain has TRBV5-8 and TRBJ1-6, with 8 bases matching TRBD1. Germline-derived CDR1 and CDR2 are SGHTS and YDEGEE. The ends lost 0 bases at V and 8 bases at J; junction bases unmatched: 4. This CDR3 has 15 amino acids. CDR3 in amino acids: CASSLDEQGDSPLHF. CDR3 coding DNA: TGTGCCAGCAGCTTGGATGAACAGGGGGATTCACCCCTCCACTTT. Full variable domain (missing parts from reference TRBV5-8 and TRBJ1-6): EAGVTQSPTHLIKTRGQQATLRCSPISGHTSVYWYQQALGLGLQFLLWYDEGEERNRGNFPPRFSGRQFPNYSSELNVNALELEDSALYLCASSLDEQGDSPLHFGNGTRLTVT.

This clone has only one observation. The chain carries TRBV6-5 and TRBJ1-4; 9 bases map to TRBD1. The ends lost 8 bases at V and 6 bases at J; junction bases unmatched: 7. Germline assignment: CDR1 MNHEY and CDR2 SVGAGI. CDR3 length: 14 amino acids. In DNA, the CDR3 is TGTGCCAGCCGGGACAGGGCTATGGATGAAAAACTGTTTTTT. It is translated as CASRDRAMDEKLFF.

This chain joins TRBV9 and TRBJ2-7; 8 bases are shared with TRBD2. The CDR3 loop spans 15 amino acids. Looked up from germline, CDR1 is SGDLS and CDR2 is YYNGEE. Trimming took 4 bases from V and 3 from J; bases not matched to a gene: 9. CDR3 sequence: CASSPAAGALYEQYF. CDR3 sequence (DNA): TGTGCCAGCAGCCCCGCAGCGGGGGCCCTCTACGAGCAGTACTTC.

Here the CDR3 reads CASNPLSGVGQEQPQHF. The CDR3 nucleotides read TGTGCCAGTAATCCTTTATCCGGTGTAGGACAAGAACAGCCCCAGCATTTT. This sequence joins TRBV19 and TRBJ1-5; D possibly corresponds to TRBD1 (5 bases). The CDR3 is 17 amino acids. Germline CDR1 and CDR2: LNHDA and SQIVND (reference sequence). The V end was cut by 7 bases, the J end by 7 bases, with 26 bases between.

The chain is built from TRBV27 and TRBJ1-1; D gene uncertain. Trimming left V 5 bases short and J 5 bases short, with 12 bases between. Looked up from germline, CDR1 is MNHEY and CDR2 is SMNVEV (reference sequence). This CDR3 contains 13 residues. The CDR3 loop is CASSLGRDTEAFF. The CDR3 nucleotides are TGTGCCAGCAGTCTTGGGAGGGATACTGAAGCTTTCTTT.

The chain is built from TRBV27 and TRBJ2-1, with D uncertain. With 2 bases removed from V and 10 bases from J, the gap between germline ends came to 6 bases. The CDR3 contains 11 residues. Germline CDR1 reads MNHEY; CDR2 reads SMNVEV (reference sequence). Here the CDR3 reads CASSLPGEQFF. The DNA for the CDR3 is TGTGCCAGCAGTTTACCCGGGGAGCAGTTCTTC.

The chain carries TRBV14 and TRBJ1-1, with D possibly matching TRBD1 (5 bases). Trimming shortened V by 3 bases and J by 5 bases, and 16 bases separated the two germline ends. Germline CDR1 is SGHDN and CDR2 is FVKESK. There are 15 residues in the CDR3. The CDR3 here is CASSQAGGGLTEAFF. The CDR3 region has the DNA TGTGCCAGCAGCCAGGCCGGCGGGGGTTTGACTGAAGCTTTCTTT.

This chain links TRBV7-6 with TRBJ1-6; D unresolved. The CDR3 loop spans 11 amino acids. Per the germline V gene, CDR1 is SGHVS and CDR2 is FNYEAQ. The ends were cut back, 5 bases at V and 8 bases at J, with 4 bases in the middle. The DNA for the CDR3 is TGTGCCAGCAGCACAGATTCACCCCTCCACTTT. It codes for CASSTDSPLHF.

The chain recombines TRBV9 with TRBJ2-2, with TRBD1 identical over 9 bases. The V gene's germline CDR1 is SGDLS and CDR2 YYNGEE. The CDR3 contains 16 residues. V was pared by 0 bases and J by 2 bases, with 2 bases of the junction left unmatched. The CDR3 DNA reads as TGTGCCAGCAGCGTAGAGGGACAGGGTAACACCGGGGAGCTGTTTTTT. Translation: CASSVEGQGNTGELFF.

V is TRBV2 and J is TRBJ2-3; D is ambiguous. This CDR3 is built from 12 residues. Trimming removed 4 bases at V and 2 bases at J, with 4 bases between. The V gene's germline CDR1 is SNHLY and CDR2 FYNNEI. The CDR3 DNA follows: TGTGCCAGCAGTGCTAACACAGATACGCAGTATTTT. This gives the protein CASSANTDTQYF.

Written as DNA, the CDR3 is TGTGCCAGCAGCTTGGTCGGTTCTGGAAACACCATATATTTT. This sequence encodes CASSLVGSGNTIYF. This chain connects TRBV5-6 to TRBJ1-3; D unclear. This CDR3 is 14 amino acids long. Germline values: CDR1 SGHDT, CDR2 YYEEEE. The V end was cut by 0 bases, the J end by 1 base, with 5 bases between. The full variable domain, with the rest looked up from reference TRBV5-6 and TRBJ1-3, is DAGVTQSPTHLIKTRGQQVTLRCSPKSGHDTVSWYQQALGQGPQFIFQYYEEEERQRGNFPDRFSGHQFPNYSSELNVNALLLGDSALYLCASSLVGSGNTIYFGEGSWLTVV.

The J gene is TRBJ2-5, the V gene TRBV5-1; TRBD1 matches 12 bases. J was trimmed by 5 bases and V by 4 bases; bases with no gene match: 9. Germline-derived CDR1 and CDR2 are SGHRS and YFSETQ. This CDR3 has 16 residues. The CDR3 is CASSGLPGQGAETQYF. In DNA, the CDR3 is TGCGCCAGCAGCGGGTTACCGGGACAGGGGGCGGAGACCCAGTACTTC. Using reference TRBV5-1 and TRBJ2-5 for the parts outside the CDR3, the full variable domain is KAGVTQTPRYLIKTRGQQVTLSCSPISGHRSVSWYQQTPGQGLQFLFEYFSETQRNKGNFPGRFSGRQFSNSRSEMNVSTLELGDSALYLCASSGLPGQGAETQYFGPGTRLLVL.

The chain links TRBV5-1 to TRBJ2-7; D is unclear. In germline, CDR1 is SGHRS, CDR2 YFSETQ. The CDR3 is 13 residues long. The V gene lost 0 bases and the J gene lost 0 bases, with 4 bases spanning the gap. CDR3 DNA: TGCGCCAGCAGCTTGGACTTCTCCTACGAGCAGTACTTC. It codes for CASSLDFSYEQYF.

J is TRBJ2-2 and V is TRBV19; 7 nucleotides line up with TRBD1. Trimming removed 5 bases from V and 7 bases from J; junction bases left unmatched: 7. CDR1 LNHDA and CDR2 SQIVND come from the germline V gene (reference sequence). The CDR3 sequence is 14 residues long. The CDR3 coding sequence is TGTGCCAGTAGTTCGGGACAGAGGATCGGGGAGCTGTTTTTT. Amino acid sequence: CASSSGQRIGELFF.

CDR3 in DNA: TGTGCCAGCAGCCCCGCGGACAGGGTGGGGACCGGGGAGCTGTTTTTT. Amino acids: CASSPADRVGTGELFF. The rearrangement joins TRBV9 to TRBJ2-2, with TRBD1 matching over 8 bases. V trimming: 4 bases; J trimming: 5 bases; junction bases outside the gene matches: 10. Germline V CDR1 and CDR2: SGDLS, YYNGEE. The CDR3 totals 16 residues.

V usage is TRBV11-1 and J usage is TRBJ2-3; D not resolved. CDR1 SGHAT and CDR2 FQDESV come from the germline V gene (reference sequence). This CDR3 has 14 residues. V shed 1 base and J shed 4 bases, with 9 bases lying between them. CDR3 DNA sequence: TGTGCCAGCAGCTTAGGCGGTCGACCAGATACGCAGTATTTT. Encoded protein: CASSLGGRPDTQYF.

The V gene is TRBV4-3, the J gene TRBJ2-1; 13 positions agree with TRBD2. The germline CDR1 and CDR2 sequences are LGHNA and YSLEER. This CDR3 comprises 15 residues. J lost 9 bases, V lost 4 bases, and 6 bases had no gene match. CDR3 sequence (DNA): TGCGCCAGCAGCCTCGGACTAGCGGGGGCTGCTGAGCAGTTCTTC. Its translation is CASSLGLAGAAEQFF.

This clone turned up a few times. The V gene is TRBV24-1, the J gene TRBJ1-2; the match to TRBD1 covers 10 bases. This CDR3 comprises 14 residues. From germline, CDR1 is KGHDR and CDR2 SFDVKD. The J segment lost 7 bases and the V segment lost 0 bases, leaving 1 base of the junction unmatched. CDR3 DNA sequence: TGTGCCACCAGTGATTTGCGGGACAGGGGTGGCTACACCTTC. The encoded protein is CATSDLRDRGGYTF.